The present T cell receptor beta chain was sequenced within a study of CD8 T cells in Susac syndrome. This CDR3 region has 15 residues. Trimming left V 1 base short and J 4 bases short, with 11 bases between. CDR1 and CDR2 from the germline V gene are LNHNV and YYDKDF (reference sequence). Random hexamers were used to reverse transcribe roughly 0.5 to 1 ug of RNA. TCRdb reanalysed the immunoSEQ multiplex PCR reads using MiXCR and keeps one entry per CDR3 protein. The sample lists more than 120,000 distinct CDR3 sequences; roughly 94% were seen once. Peripheral blood CD8+ and CD4+ T cells were profiled by TCR beta sequencing.

The TCR was taken from a human donor in good health. The sequenced sample was CD4+ T cells from PBMCs. The chain links TRBV15 to TRBJ2-1; D not certain. The CDR3 is CATSRGNSLYNEQFF. DNA for the CDR3: TGTGCCACCAGCAGAGGCAACAGCCTTTACAATGAGCAGTTCTTC.